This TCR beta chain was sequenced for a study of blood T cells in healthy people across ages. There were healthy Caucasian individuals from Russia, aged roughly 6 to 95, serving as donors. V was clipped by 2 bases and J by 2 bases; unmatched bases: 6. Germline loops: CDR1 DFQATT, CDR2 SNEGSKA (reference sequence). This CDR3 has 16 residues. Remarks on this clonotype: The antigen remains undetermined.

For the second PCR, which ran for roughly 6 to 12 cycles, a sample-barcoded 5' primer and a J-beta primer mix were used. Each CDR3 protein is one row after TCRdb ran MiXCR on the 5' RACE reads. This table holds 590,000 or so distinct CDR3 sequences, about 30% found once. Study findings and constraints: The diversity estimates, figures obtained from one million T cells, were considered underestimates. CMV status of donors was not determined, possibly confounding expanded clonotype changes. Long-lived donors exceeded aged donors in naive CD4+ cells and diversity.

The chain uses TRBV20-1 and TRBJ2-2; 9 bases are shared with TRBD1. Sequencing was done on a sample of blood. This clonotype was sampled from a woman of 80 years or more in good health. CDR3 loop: CSARLRTGANTGELFF. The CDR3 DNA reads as TGCAGTGCTAGACTCCGGACAGGGGCCAACACCGGGGAGCTGTTTTTT.